Listed here are 15 T cell receptor beta chains from one sample, sequenced in a study of type 1 and type 2 diabetes patients. PCR was run on genomic DNA. A primer set of 30 forward and 13 reverse primers amplified the CDR3. TCRdb independently ran MiXCR on the multiplex PCR reads; one entry per CDR3 protein. The sample has under 300,000 distinct CDR3 sequences; over 45% are singletons. What was sequenced was peripheral blood mononuclear cells (PBMCs). These receptor sequences come from a man aged 18-30 years with type 2 diabetes.

Regarding this clonotype: A much more abundant neighbour one base away suggests this may be a read error. This chain links TRBV2 with TRBJ2-7, with D maybe TRBD2 (5 bases). This CDR3 region has 14 residues. The V gene's germline CDR1 is SNHLY and CDR2 FYNNEI. Deletions cut 1 base from V and 2 bases from J, with 9 bases between. The CDR3 DNA reads TGTGCCAGCAGTGAAGTCGCGACTACCTACGAGCAGTACTTC. It encodes CASSEVATTYEQYF.

A note on this clonotype: A much bigger clone sits one base away, suggesting this may be a read error. The CDR3 bases are TGTGTCACCAGCGGTGACAGGGGGGATGGTTCACCCCTCCACTTT. Amino acid sequence: CVTSGDRGDGSPLHF. This chain links TRBV15 with TRBJ1-6, with TRBD1 matching over 9 bases. The CDR3 runs 15 residues. CDR1 LNHNV and CDR2 YYDKDF come from the germline V gene (reference sequence).

This chain joins TRBV7-9 and TRBJ2-7; no definite D call. V was clipped by 10 bases and J by 2 bases, with 9 bases between them. The CDR3 is made up of 11 amino acids. Looked up from germline, CDR1 is SEHNR and CDR2 is FQNEAQ (reference sequence). The CDR3 is CAIPMAYEQYF. Written as DNA, the CDR3 is TGTGCCATCCCAATGGCCTACGAGCAGTACTTC.

The chain recombines TRBV10-3 with TRBJ1-3; D unresolved. Trimming took off 6 bases at V and 0 bases at J, with 6 bases between the two ends. There are 13 residues in the CDR3. Per germline, CDR1 ENHRY and CDR2 SYGVKD. This CDR3 is CAIRVNSGNTIYF. In DNA form, the CDR3 reads TGTGCCATCAGGGTTAACTCTGGAAACACCATATATTTT.

The rearrangement joins TRBV19 to TRBJ1-2; D is perhaps TRBD1 (6 bases). Germline V lookup: CDR1 LNHDA, CDR2 SQIVND (reference sequence). The CDR3 runs 15 residues. V lost 4 bases and J 4 bases, leaving 16 bases between the germline ends. The DNA of the CDR3 is TGTGCCAGTAGTAGGGGGCAACAGAGCAGCTATGGCTACACCTTC. Its protein is CASSRGQQSSYGYTF.

The chain links TRBV6-6 to TRBJ2-5; 9 bases match TRBD1. V was pared by 2 bases and J by 5 bases, with 6 bases of the junction left unmatched. The CDR3 runs to 15 residues. Germline CDR1 and CDR2: MNHNY and SVGAGI (reference sequence). The CDR3 spells CASSYTGQGIETQYF. The CDR3 bases are TGTGCCAGCAGTTACACGGGACAGGGAATCGAGACCCAGTACTTC.

This clonotype has a count of ten or more. The chain employs TRBV15 and TRBJ2-3; D possibly corresponds to TRBD2 (6 bases). Germline V CDR1 and CDR2: LNHNV, YYDKDF (reference sequence). Trimming cost V 3 bases and J 4 bases, with 11 bases left between them. The CDR3 runs to 14 residues. The CDR3 is CATSRIAASDTQYF. The CDR3 coding sequence is TGTGCCACCAGCAGGATAGCGGCCTCAGATACGCAGTATTTT.

The CDR3 bases are TGTGCCAGTAAAGGAAAGGGGGATCGCTCTGGAAACACCATATATTTT. This gives the protein CASKGKGDRSGNTIYF. The chain combines TRBV19 with TRBJ1-3; perhaps TRBD1 as D (6 bases). The CDR3 contains 16 residues. Trimming took 7 bases from V and 0 from J, leaving 16 bases between them. From germline, CDR1 is LNHDA and CDR2 SQIVND (reference sequence).

The chain combines TRBV27 with TRBJ1-6, with 7 nucleotides matching TRBD1. V lost 7 bases to trimming and J lost 8 bases; unmatched junction nucleotides: 11. The V gene's germline CDR1 is MNHEY and CDR2 SMNVEV (reference sequence). The length of the CDR3 is 15 residues. CDR3 protein: CASNQGGGSDSPLHF. The CDR3 DNA follows: TGTGCCAGCAACCAGGGGGGGGGAAGCGATTCACCCCTCCACTTT.

The V and J genes are TRBV30 and TRBJ1-6; 12 bases are shared with TRBD1. The CDR3 sequence is 14 residues long. CDR1 GTSNPN and CDR2 SVGIG come from the germline V gene (reference sequence). V dropped 2 bases and J dropped 9; count of bases not matched to a gene: 2. CDR3: CAWSRGQGASPLHF. The CDR3 DNA is TGTGCCTGGAGTAGGGGACAGGGGGCTTCACCCCTCCACTTT.

This clonotype was detected many times. CDR3 coding DNA: TGTGCCTGGAGTACTCCCTACGAGCAGTACTTC. Translating gives CAWSTPYEQYF. J is TRBJ2-7 and V is TRBV30; no clear D gene. The germline V gene has CDR1 GTSNPN and CDR2 SVGIG (reference sequence). The CDR3 has 11 residues. Trimming removed 2 bases from V and 2 bases from J, with 4 bases in between.

The chain recombines TRBV5-6 with TRBJ1-1, with 9 positions matching TRBD1. With V trimmed by 5 bases and J by 10 bases, 9 bases remained unmatched. The CDR3 consists of 13 residues. Germline CDR1 is SGHDT and CDR2 is YYEEEE. The CDR3, as DNA: TGTGCCAGCAGTTTAAACAGGGGGCCGGGAGCTTTCTTT. Protein sequence: CASSLNRGPGAFF.

The rearrangement uses TRBV25-1 and TRBJ2-7; a weak D match, TRBD2 (7 bases). CDR3 length: 14 amino acids. The V end was cut by 6 bases, the J end by 4 bases, with 16 bases between. Germline values: CDR1 MGHDK, CDR2 SYGVNS. CDR3: CASSEGGNRYEQYF. CDR3 DNA: TGTGCCAGCAGCGAGGGGGGGAACCGATACGAGCAGTACTTC.

The chain has TRBV20-1 and TRBJ1-1; D may be TRBD1 (5 bases). Trimming stripped 6 bases from V and 1 base from J, with 15 bases between. The CDR3 has 14 residues. Per germline, CDR1 DFQATT and CDR2 SNEGSKA (reference sequence). CDR3 loop: CSASSTVANTEAFF. CDR3 DNA sequence: TGCAGTGCCTCGTCGACAGTCGCGAACACTGAAGCTTTCTTT.

This clonotype was seen a handful of times. The gene calls are TRBV19 and TRBJ1-1; no clear D. Germline V lookup: CDR1 LNHDA, CDR2 SQIVND (reference sequence). The CDR3 is made up of 13 amino acids. V was shortened by 4 bases and J by 0 bases, with 6 bases between the two germline ends. CDR3 protein: CASSTHMNTEAFF. In DNA, the CDR3 is TGTGCCAGTAGTACCCACATGAACACTGAAGCTTTCTTT.